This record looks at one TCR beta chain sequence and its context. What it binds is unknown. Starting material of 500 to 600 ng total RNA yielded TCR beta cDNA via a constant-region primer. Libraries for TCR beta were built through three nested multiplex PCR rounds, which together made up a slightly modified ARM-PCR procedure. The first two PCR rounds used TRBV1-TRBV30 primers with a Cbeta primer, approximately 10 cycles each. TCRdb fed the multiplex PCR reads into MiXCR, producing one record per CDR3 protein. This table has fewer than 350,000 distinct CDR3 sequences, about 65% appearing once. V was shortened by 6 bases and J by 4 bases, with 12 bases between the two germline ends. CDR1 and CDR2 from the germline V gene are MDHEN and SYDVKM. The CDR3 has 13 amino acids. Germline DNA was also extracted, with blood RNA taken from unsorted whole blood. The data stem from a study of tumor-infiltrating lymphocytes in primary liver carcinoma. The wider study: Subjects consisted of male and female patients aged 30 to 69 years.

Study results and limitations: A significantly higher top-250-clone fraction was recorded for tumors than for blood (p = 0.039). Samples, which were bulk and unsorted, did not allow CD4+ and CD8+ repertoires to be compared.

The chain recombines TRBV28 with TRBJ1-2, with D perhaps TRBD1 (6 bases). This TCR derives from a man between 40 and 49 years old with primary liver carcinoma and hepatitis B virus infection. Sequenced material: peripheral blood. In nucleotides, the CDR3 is TGTGCCAGCAGGGAGCTGGACAGCTATGGCTACACCTTC. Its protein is CASRELDSYGYTF.